The 23 T cell receptor beta chains given below trace back to one sample, sequenced in a study of T cells in localized non-small cell lung cancer. Profiling relied on immunoSEQ multiplex PCR, and the TCRdb table lists in-frame clones only, not all of them. Among approximately 140,000 clones listed, roughly nine tenths were seen once. The specimen comprised peripheral blood, sampled before any cancer treatment. These receptors were taken from an older female donor with stage I lung adenocarcinoma.

The chain couples TRBV20-1 to TRBJ2-1; unclear D gene. This CDR3 comprises 10 residues. Germline-derived CDR1 and CDR2 are DFQATT and SNEGSKA (reference sequence). Trimming shortened V by 1 base and J by 10 bases, and 5 bases separated the two germline ends. CDR3 bases: TGCAGTGCTAGAGGCACCGAGCAGTTCTTC. As protein: CSARGTEQFF.

The chain carries TRBV5-1 and TRBJ2-3; tentatively, D is TRBD1 (5 bases). From germline, CDR1 is SGHRS and CDR2 YFSETQ. V was pared by 0 bases and J by 1 base, with 9 bases between. The CDR3 is 15 residues long. The CDR3 DNA reads TGCGCCAGCAGCTTGGGCAGGGCTGGCACAGATACGCAGTATTTT. This sequence encodes CASSLGRAGTDTQYF.

This sequence joins TRBV28 and TRBJ1-3; D is unclear. The CDR3 loop spans 12 amino acids. With 6 bases removed from V and 3 bases from J, the gap between germline ends came to 6 bases. The germline V gene encodes CDR1 MDHEN and CDR2 SYDVKM. The CDR3 bases are TGTGCCAGCAGGCGAAATGGAAACACCATATATTTT. It specifies CASRRNGNTIYF.

This chain uses TRBV7-2 with TRBJ2-3, with 11 positions matching TRBD2. Per the germline V gene, CDR1 is SGHTA and CDR2 is FQGNSA. This CDR3 region has 16 residues. Germline trimming cut 1 base from V and 5 bases from J; bases unmatched to any gene: 5. The chain's CDR3 is CASSLVAGGPRDTQYF. Here the CDR3 DNA reads TGTGCCAGCAGCTTAGTAGCGGGAGGGCCTAGAGATACGCAGTATTTT.

This clone was counted only a few times. The rearrangement joins TRBV7-2 to TRBJ1-5; D not certain. This CDR3 has 14 residues. V lost 5 bases, J lost 4 bases, and 12 bases lay in between. The V gene's germline CDR1 is SGHTA and CDR2 FQGNSA. In DNA form, the CDR3 reads TGTGCCAGCAGCGCTTCAGGAGGTAATCAGCCCCAGCATTTT. Translated: CASSASGGNQPQHF.

The chain carries TRBV6-1 and TRBJ2-2; unclear D gene. CDR3 length equals 14 residues. Germline CDR1 reads MNHNS; CDR2 reads SASEGT. Trimming removed 6 bases from V and 4 bases from J, with 12 bases in between. The CDR3 nucleotides read TGTGCCAGCAGACTCGACCCCATCACCGGGGAGCTGTTTTTT. Amino acids: CASRLDPITGELFF.

The chain employs TRBV5-5 and TRBJ1-3; the D is unclear. This CDR3 region has 17 residues. The germline V gene has CDR1 SGHKS and CDR2 YYEKEE (reference sequence). Between the trimmed V and J ends, which lost 0 bases and 3 bases, there was a span of 16 bases. The CDR3 DNA is TGTGCCAGCAGCTTGGGAGTCGGCAGGATGATTGGAAACACCATATATTTT. Protein: CASSLGVGRMIGNTIYF.

This chain links TRBV6-6 with TRBJ1-5, with 8 bases aligning to TRBD1. CDR3 size: 15 residues. Germline V gives CDR1 MNHNY, CDR2 SVGAGI (reference sequence). J lost 0 bases, V lost 6 bases, and 4 bases had no gene match. The CDR3 bases are TGTGCCAGCAGACAGGGGGGCAATAGCAATCAGCCCCAGCATTTT. Translated: CASRQGGNSNQPQHF.

This sequence joins TRBV18 and TRBJ2-3; the match to TRBD2 covers 8 bases. CDR1 and CDR2 (germline): KGHSH, LQKENI. After removal of 1 base from V and 6 bases from J, the junction contained 3 bases not matched to a gene. The CDR3 runs to 14 residues. CDR3 protein: CASSPLGTSDTQYF. DNA for the CDR3: TGTGCCAGCTCACCACTAGGGACTAGTGATACGCAGTATTTT. The full variable domain, completed using reference TRBV18 and TRBJ2-3, is NAGVMQNPRHLVRRRGQEARLRCSPMKGHSHVYWYRQLPEEGLKFMVYLQKENIIDESGMPKERFSAEFPKEGPSILRIQQVVRGDSAAYFCASSPLGTSDTQYFGPGTRLTVL.

V gene TRBV5-6 combines with J gene TRBJ1-2; 8 positions agree with TRBD1. The ends lost 4 bases at V and 4 bases at J; junction bases unmatched: 6. The CDR3 is 14 residues long. Germline V gives CDR1 SGHDT, CDR2 YYEEEE. This CDR3 reads CASSIGQGSYGYTF. CDR3 coding DNA: TGTGCCAGCAGCATTGGACAGGGAAGCTATGGCTACACCTTC.

The V gene is TRBV9, the J gene TRBJ2-5; D is uncertain. The CDR3 is 13 amino acids. The ends were cut back, 8 bases at V and 0 bases at J, with 11 bases in the middle. Germline V CDR1 and CDR2: SGDLS, YYNGEE. As DNA, the CDR3 is TGTGCCAGTAACCGCCGGGACCAAGAGACCCAGTACTTC. This codes for CASNRRDQETQYF.

J is TRBJ2-1 and V is TRBV5-6, with 8 bases lining up with TRBD1. In germline, CDR1 is SGHDT, CDR2 YYEEEE. The CDR3 has 15 residues. Trimming at V came to 4 bases and at J to 1 base, leaving 4 bases not matched to a gene. This chain's CDR3 is CASSRRTGSYNEQFF. DNA for the CDR3: TGTGCCAGCAGCCGAAGGACAGGGTCCTACAATGAGCAGTTCTTC.

J is TRBJ2-1 and V is TRBV4-1; weak D call: TRBD1 (6 bases). Germline V lookup: CDR1 MGHRA, CDR2 YSYEKL. This CDR3 is built from 16 residues. V was cut by 0 bases and J by 3 bases, with 12 bases left in between. The chain's CDR3 is CASSQDRQGHYNEQFF. CDR3 sequence (DNA): TGCGCCAGCAGCCAAGATCGGCAGGGGCACTACAATGAGCAGTTCTTC.

This chain links TRBV28 with TRBJ2-7, with TRBD2 matching 11 bases. V lost 8 bases to trimming and J lost 0 bases; unmatched junction nucleotides: 6. There are 15 residues in the CDR3. Germline-derived CDR1 and CDR2 are MDHEN and SYDVKM. The CDR3 bases are TGTGCCAGCGGCTTTACTAGCGGGAGCTCCTACGAGCAGTACTTC. It codes for CASGFTSGSSYEQYF.

V gene TRBV19 combines with J gene TRBJ1-5; D ambiguous. This CDR3 is 15 amino acids long. The germline V gene has CDR1 LNHDA and CDR2 SQIVND (reference sequence). Trimming shortened V by 3 bases and J by 2 bases, and 11 bases separated the two germline ends. CDR3 coding DNA: TGTGCCAGTAGTATGGCCGAGGGTGGCAATCAGCCCCAGCATTTT. Protein sequence: CASSMAEGGNQPQHF.

This clone was detected only a few times. V usage is TRBV5-1 and J usage is TRBJ1-1; no definite D call. This CDR3 comprises 14 residues. The V gene lost 5 bases and the J gene lost 1 base, with 12 bases spanning the gap. CDR1 and CDR2 from the germline V gene are SGHRS and YFSETQ. The CDR3 is CASSIDGPNTEAFF. Written as DNA, the CDR3 is TGCGCCAGCAGTATAGACGGACCGAACACTGAAGCTTTCTTT.

This rearrangement joins TRBV10-2 to TRBJ2-5; the match to TRBD1 covers 9 bases. CDR3 length: 14 residues. The germline V gene encodes CDR1 WSHSY and CDR2 SAAADI. The trim removed 6 bases at V and 3 bases at J, leaving 5 bases unmatched. As DNA, the CDR3 is TGCGCCAGCAGCCCCGGGACAGGGAAAGAGACCCAGTACTTC. Its protein product is CASSPGTGKETQYF.

The chain couples TRBV28 to TRBJ1-1; D is undetermined. Trimming took 7 bases from V and 7 from J, leaving 19 bases between them. CDR3 size: 14 residues. Germline CDR1 is MDHEN and CDR2 is SYDVKM. This CDR3 reads CASTSAVAQVEAFF. CDR3 nucleotide sequence: TGTGCCAGCACCTCAGCAGTCGCCCAGGTTGAAGCTTTCTTT.

The chain combines TRBV1 with TRBJ2-7; the table names TRBD2, a call not compared with the DNA. TRBV1 constitutes a pseudogene. This CDR3 has 13 residues. Here the CDR3 reads CTSSQRLTYEQYF. The CDR3 coding sequence is TGCACCAGCAGCCAGCGACTTACATACGAGCAGTACTTC.

The rearrangement uses TRBV6-4 and TRBJ1-2, with 10 nucleotides matching TRBD1. CDR3 length equals 15 residues. The germline V gene encodes CDR1 MRHNA and CDR2 SNTAGT. The V segment lost 4 bases and the J segment 5 bases; nucleotides outside the gene matches: 7. The chain's CDR3 is CASSVSGTGAYGYTF. CDR3 nucleotide sequence: TGTGCCAGCAGTGTCTCCGGGACAGGGGCTTATGGCTACACCTTC.

The chain recombines TRBV10-3 with TRBJ2-1; 10 bases match TRBD2. Germline values: CDR1 ENHRY, CDR2 SYGVKD. V was pared by 5 bases and J by 4 bases, with 5 bases of the junction left unmatched. The CDR3 has 15 amino acids. CDR3 DNA sequence: TGTGCCATCAGTTCTCCTAGCGGGGGTTACAATGAGCAGTTCTTC. Its translation is CAISSPSGGYNEQFF.

J is TRBJ1-5 and V is TRBV7-9; 10 positions agree with TRBD1. Germline assignment: CDR1 SEHNR and CDR2 FQNEAQ (reference sequence). The trim removed 5 bases at V and 2 bases at J, leaving 6 bases unmatched. The CDR3 spans 16 residues. The chain's CDR3 is CASSISGTGGNQPQHF. The CDR3 bases are TGTGCCAGCAGCATTTCCGGGACAGGGGGCAATCAGCCCCAGCATTTT.

Comment on this clone: One end of the junction fails to match germline, which may point to a read error. The chain links TRBV6-1 to TRBJ2-7; a weak D match, TRBD2 (6 bases). Germline loops: CDR1 MNHNS, CDR2 SASEGT. The length of the CDR3 is 14 residues. CDR3 bases: TGTGCCAGCGGTGACTGGGACTTTTATTACGAGCAGTACTTC. Translating gives CASGDWDFYYEQYF.